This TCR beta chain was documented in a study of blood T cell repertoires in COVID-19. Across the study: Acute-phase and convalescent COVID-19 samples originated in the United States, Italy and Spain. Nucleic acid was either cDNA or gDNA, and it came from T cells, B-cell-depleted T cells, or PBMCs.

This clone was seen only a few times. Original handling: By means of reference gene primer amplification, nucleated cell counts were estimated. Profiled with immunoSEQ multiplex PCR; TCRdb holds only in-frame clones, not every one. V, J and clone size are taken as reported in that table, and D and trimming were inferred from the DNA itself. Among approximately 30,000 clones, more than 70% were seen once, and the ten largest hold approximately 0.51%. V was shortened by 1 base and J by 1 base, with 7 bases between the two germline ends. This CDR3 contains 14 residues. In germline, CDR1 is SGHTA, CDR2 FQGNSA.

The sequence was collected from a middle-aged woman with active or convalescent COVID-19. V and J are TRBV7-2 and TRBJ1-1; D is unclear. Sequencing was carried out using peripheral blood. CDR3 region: CASSLVWQNTEAFF. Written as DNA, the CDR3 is TGTGCCAGCAGCTTAGTATGGCAGAACACTGAAGCTTTCTTT. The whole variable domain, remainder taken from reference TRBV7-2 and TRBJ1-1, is GAGVSQSPSNKVTEKGKDVELRCDPISGHTALYWYRQSLGQGLEFLIYFQGNSAPDKSGLPSDRFSAERTGGSVSTLTIQRTQQEDSAVYLCASSLVWQNTEAFFGQGTRLTVV.